This TCR beta chain was observed in a study of cytotoxic CD8 clonotypes in ibrutinib-treated CLL. The CDR3 runs 16 residues. The V gene's germline CDR1 is SGHNT and CDR2 YYREEE (reference sequence). V shed 0 bases and J 3 bases; nucleotides not matched to a gene: 8. A word on this clone: The antigen remains unidentified.

This table comes from immunoSEQ multiplex PCR, and its TCRdb copy is limited to in-frame clones, with some not included. The table shows 14,000 or so clones, with 50% to 55% occurring only once. Overall study results and limits: An increase in clonality occurred at ibrutinib response, followed by a return toward baseline at progression. Treatment left the uncommon public clonotypes either contracted or stable in frequency.

The clonotype comes from a human donor with chronic lymphocytic leukemia. Sample: PBMCs, taken at a roughly 24-month disease-progression time point, from a patient treated with ibrutinib. V and J are TRBV5-4 and TRBJ2-7, with 8 bases lining up with TRBD1. The CDR3 DNA reads as TGTGCCAGCAGCTTGGGGAGGGACAGGTTAAGCTACGAGCAGTACTTC. Translated: CASSLGRDRLSYEQYF.